A selection of T cell receptor beta chains follows, all from one sample in a study of PD-1 blockade in classical Hodgkin lymphoma. Some clones are missing from TCRdb's copy, which holds only in-frame ones; the method was immunoSEQ multiplex PCR. Here the sample spans about 22,000 clones, over 65% being singletons. Sequencing was performed on peripheral blood mononuclear cells (PBMCs), taken before the fourth cycle of nivolumab. These receptors all come from a human donor with classical Hodgkin lymphoma. Both conserved end residues are part of each CDR3. D genes are given only for firm matches. Clone size is stated in some rows and not others, as once, few, many or a class when expanded.

>TRBV10-3|TRBJ2-2|.|few
TGTGCCATCGGGGGAAGGGTGAACACCGGGGAGCTGTTTTTT
CAIGGRVNTGELFF
>TRBV6-6|TRBJ2-1|.|.
TGTGCCAGCACCCCGGGATCCACCTGGGATGAGCAGTTCTTC
CASTPGSTWDEQFF
>TRBV18|TRBJ2-7|TRBD2|once
TGTGCCAGCTCGGGTGAGACTAGCGGGAGTTTGACCTACGAGCAGTACTTC
CASSGETSGSLTYEQYF
>TRBV6-1|TRBJ2-1|.|few
TGTGCCAGCTTGGCGACTACCACCAATGAGCAGTTCTTC
CASLATTTNEQFF
>TRBV6-1|TRBJ1-1|.|.
TGTGCCAGCAGTGTACAGGCGAACACTGAAGCTTTCTTT
CASSVQANTEAFF
>TRBV18|TRBJ2-7|TRBD1|few
TGTGCCAGCTCCCCCGGACAGGCGGGTACATCCGAGCAGTACTTC
CASSPGQAGTSEQYF
>TRBV4-2|TRBJ2-7|.|.
TGTGCCAGCAGCCAAGATTTCCACGAGCAGTACTTC
CASSQDFHEQYF
>TRBV18|TRBJ1-1|.|.
TGTGCCAGCTCACCATTCGACGGGACTGAAGCTTTCTTT
CASSPFDGTEAFF
>TRBV28|TRBJ2-7|TRBD2|.
TGTGCCAGCAGTCTAGCGGGGAGCGAGCAGTACTTC
CASSLAGSEQYF
>TRBV10-3|TRBJ2-2|.|few
TGTGCCATCAGAACGACAGGGAACACCGGGGAGCTGTTTTTT
CAIRTTGNTGELFF
>TRBV7-9|TRBJ2-3|TRBD2|.
TGTGCCAGCAGCACCATAGGACTAGCGGGAAGTACGGCTACGCAGTATTTT
CASSTIGLAGSTATQYF
>TRBV9|TRBJ1-1|.|few
TGTGCCAGCAGCACCGGGCCAGTCGGGACTGAAGCTTTCTTT
CASSTGPVGTEAFF
>TRBV30|TRBJ2-1|TRBD2|.
TGTGCAACTAGCGGGATCTACAATGAGCAGTTCTTC
CATSGIYNEQFF
>TRBV6-1|TRBJ1-5|.|.
TGTGCCAGCAGTGAAAATAGCGTGCAGCCCCAGCATTTT
CASSENSVQPQHF
>TRBV19|TRBJ1-1|.|.
TGTGCCAGTAGTAGGCAGTCCTTGAACACTGAAGCTTTCTTT
CASSRQSLNTEAFF
>TRBV18|TRBJ2-2|.|.
TGTGCCAGCTCGCCGACTTGGAACACCGGGGAGCTGTTTTTT
CASSPTWNTGELFF
>TRBV6-4|TRBJ2-1|.|.
TGTGCCAGCAGTTCGGCAGGGTTGGACTACAATGAGCAGTTCTTC
CASSSAGLDYNEQFF
>TRBV6-1|TRBJ2-7|TRBD1|few
TGTGCCAGCAGTCCCCGGGACAGGGGGCTTGAGCAGTACTTC
CASSPRDRGLEQYF
>TRBV10-3|TRBJ2-4|.|.
TGTGCCATCAGTGAAGGCGCGGACAAAAACATTCAGTACTTC
CAISEGADKNIQYF
>TRBV5-1|TRBJ1-3|TRBD1|.
TGCGCCAGCAGCCCGGGACAGGAATACCGCTCTGGAAACACCATATATTTT
CASSPGQEYRSGNTIYF
>TRBV19|TRBJ2-7|.|.
TGTGCCAGTAGTAAAAGGTCGGGGTCCGAGCAGTACTTC
CASSKRSGSEQYF
>TRBV5-1|TRBJ1-5|TRBD1|.
TGCGCCAGCAGCACCGGACAGGGTGGTCAGCCCCAGCATTTT
CASSTGQGGQPQHF
>TRBV4-1|TRBJ2-1|TRBD2|.
TGCGCCAGCAGCCAAGGCCCAGCGGGAGTATCCAGCGAGCAGTTCTTC
CASSQGPAGVSSEQFF
>TRBV2|TRBJ2-7|TRBD1|.
TGTGCCAGCAGTGAATCGAGACAGGGGCTTGTCGAGCAGTACTTC
CASSESRQGLVEQYF
>TRBV9|TRBJ2-7|.|.
TGTGCCAGCAGCGTAGGGGACTTCCCCTCCTACGAGCAGTACTTC
CASSVGDFPSYEQYF
>TRBV19|TRBJ1-1|.|.
TGTGCCAGTAGTATATGGGAGTTGAACACTGAAGCTTTCTTT
CASSIWELNTEAFF
>TRBV10-1|TRBJ1-1|.|few
TGCGCCAGCAGTGAACGTCTGAACACTGAAGCTTTCTTT
CASSERLNTEAFF
>TRBV11-2|TRBJ2-3|.|.
TGTGCCAGCAGCTTTCGGCTGTGGAGCACAAGCACAGATACGCAGTATTTT
CASSFRLWSTSTDTQYF
>TRBV27|TRBJ2-1|.|.
TGTGCCAGCAGTTTACAGGGAGGTGAGCAGTTCTTC
CASSLQGGEQFF
>TRBV18|TRBJ2-1|.|.
TGTGCCAGCTCACCCCCTGGTAGCTCCTACAATGAGCAGTTCTTC
CASSPPGSSYNEQFF
>TRBV5-3|TRBJ2-2|.|.
TGTGCCAGAAGCTTTAGGTCGGGCGGGGAGCTGTTTTTT
CARSFRSGGELFF
>TRBV29-1|TRBJ1-1|.|.
TGCAGCGTTGCCCCCGGGACTGAAGCTTTCTTT
CSVAPGTEAFF
>TRBV13|TRBJ1-5|.|.
TGTGCCAGCAGCTCGACACTGAGCAATCAGCCCCAGCATTTT
CASSSTLSNQPQHF
>TRBV7-9|TRBJ2-2|.|.
TGTGCCAGCAGCTTAGGCACGACCTCAGACACCGGGGAGCTGTTTTTT
CASSLGTTSDTGELFF
>TRBV25-1|TRBJ2-1|.|.
TGTGCCAGCAGTGATGACAGGCCGAGCTACAATGAGCAGTTCTTC
CASSDDRPSYNEQFF
>TRBV5-1|TRBJ1-1|.|.
TGCGCCAGCAGCTTGAAGGCAACGAACACTGAAGCTTTCTTT
CASSLKATNTEAFF